The present entry profiles one T cell receptor (beta chain) with its context. Antigen specificity is unknown. These data belong to a study of CD8+ T cells in alopecia areata. Whole-study context: For 6 to 18 months, tofacitinib was taken, and 6 months off drug followed.

Indicated treatment: oral pan-JAK inhibitor, 5-10 mg twice daily. Alopecia areata patients had lesional scalp punch biopsies and peripheral blood taken from them. V dropped 0 bases and J dropped 0 bases, with 15 bases sitting between them. Looked up from germline, CDR1 is SGHRS and CDR2 is YFSETQ. There are 17 residues in the CDR3. Extraction of RNA preceded its reverse transcription into cDNA, which served as the sequencing template. Some clones are missing from TCRdb's copy, which holds only in-frame ones; the method was immunoSEQ multiplex PCR. The sample has some 190,000 clones, approximately 50% seen once; the top ten hold about a tenth. The study, taken as a whole, reports: Tofacitinib significantly brought down scalp clonality and expanded CD8+ clones among top 100. Tissue-resident alphabeta T cells belonging to normal skin likewise get sequenced within scalp specimens.

The sequence came from a human donor with alopecia areata. This rearrangement joins TRBV5-1 to TRBJ1-1; D possibly corresponds to TRBD1 (5 bases). The sample was CD8+ T cells sorted from blood, taken at week 52, from a patient treated with tofacitinib. DNA for the CDR3: TGCGCCAGCAGCTTGGGTTTGGCAGGGATGATGAACACTGAAGCTTTCTTT. Encoded protein: CASSLGLAGMMNTEAFF. Drawing the rest from reference TRBV5-1 and TRBJ1-1, the complete variable domain is KAGVTQTPRYLIKTRGQQVTLSCSPISGHRSVSWYQQTPGQGLQFLFEYFSETQRNKGNFPGRFSGRQFSNSRSEMNVSTLELGDSALYLCASSLGLAGMMNTEAFFGQGTRLTVV.